These 30 T cell receptor beta chains were all obtained from the same sample, sequenced in a study of T cell repertoires in cytomegalovirus infection. TCRdb itself ran the reads through MiXCR, one entry per CDR3 protein. The repertoire holds around 120,000 distinct CDR3 sequences, with 24% as singletons. The antigens these receptors bind are not known. Source material: PBMCs, sequenced either directly or after in vitro stimulation (not recorded which). The receptors derive from a human donor in good health (CMV status not recorded). Some clones in this sample may be carry-over from other donors' samples.

This clonotype came up many times. The chain uses TRBV7-6 and TRBJ1-5, with D unclear. This CDR3 is built from 17 residues. The germline V gene has CDR1 SGHVS and CDR2 FNYEAQ. V gave up 1 base and J gave up 1 base, with 14 bases separating them. The CDR3 is CASSLGSWGGSNQPQHF. The CDR3 DNA follows: TGTGCCAGCAGCTTAGGCTCGTGGGGAGGGAGCAATCAGCCCCAGCATTTT.

This chain uses TRBV7-2 with TRBJ2-7; no clear D. There are 13 residues in the CDR3. V shed 5 bases and J shed 6 bases, with 14 bases lying between them. CDR1 and CDR2 (germline): SGHTA, FQGNSA. The DNA of the CDR3 is TGTGCCAGCAGCCCCGGCGTCCGGTCCGAGCAGTACGTC. This encodes CASSPGVRSEQYV.

This clonotype was seen many times. The rearrangement uses TRBV7-8 and TRBJ1-6; D might be TRBD1 (5 bases). Germline V CDR1 and CDR2: SGHVS, FQNEAQ. CDR3 length equals 14 residues. V lost 4 bases and J lost 10, with 14 bases in between. Here the CDR3 reads CASSSWQRGSPLHF. The CDR3 coding sequence is TGTGCCAGCAGCTCTTGGCAGAGGGGCTCACCCCTCCACTTT.

The rearrangement joins TRBV6-6 to TRBJ2-7; D is unclear. V gave up 6 bases and J gave up 3 bases, with 12 bases separating them. The germline V gene encodes CDR1 MNHNY and CDR2 SVGAGI (reference sequence). This CDR3 is 13 amino acids long. CDR3 coding DNA: TGTGCCAGCAGCCTTGGTCCCAACTACGAGCAGTACGTC. Protein: CASSLGPNYEQYV.

This clonotype was detected ten times or more. The chain combines TRBV4-3 with TRBJ2-1; possibly TRBD2 for D (6 bases). Germline-derived CDR1 and CDR2 are LGHNA and YSLEER. V was pared by 0 bases and J by 9 bases, with 27 bases between. This CDR3 is 19 amino acids long. Here the CDR3 DNA reads TGCGCCAGCAGCCAAGAAGTAGTCAGGCGGGATGTTTTTCGGAGTGAGCAGTTCTTC. Amino acid sequence: CASSQEVVRRDVFRSEQFF.

This clonotype was seen only a few times. The chain employs TRBV7-9 and TRBJ2-7; no clear D gene. V lost 5 bases and J lost 2, with 19 bases in between. The CDR3 totals 16 residues. The germline gives CDR1 SEHNR, CDR2 FQNEAQ (reference sequence). DNA for the CDR3: TGTGCCAGCAGCACCACCCGGGCCCCTTCCGCCTACGAGCAGTACTTC. Protein sequence: CASSTTRAPSAYEQYF.

This clonotype occurred a few times. The genes are TRBV7-9 and TRBJ1-1; D gene uncertain. Per the germline V gene, CDR1 is SEHNR and CDR2 is FQNEAQ (reference sequence). CDR3 length: 12 amino acids. Trimming removed 6 bases from V and 2 bases from J, with 7 bases in between. The chain's CDR3 is CASSYTNTEAFF. The CDR3 nucleotides are TGTGCCAGCAGTTACACTAACACTGAAGCTTTCTTT.

The chain joins TRBV5-4 to TRBJ2-1, with unresolved D. The germline V gene has CDR1 SGHNT and CDR2 YYREEE (reference sequence). The CDR3 runs to 12 residues. With 2 bases removed from V and 8 bases from J, the gap between germline ends came to 8 bases. CDR3 residues: CASSFTLDEQFF. The CDR3 DNA sequence: TGTGCCAGCAGCTTTACGTTGGATGAGCAGTTCTTC.

V usage is TRBV19 and J usage is TRBJ1-1; D remains ambiguous. Per germline, CDR1 LNHDA and CDR2 SQIVND (reference sequence). There are 14 residues in the CDR3. The V and J ends lost 3 bases and 0 bases respectively, with 8 bases between them. CDR3 protein: CASSIWGVNTEAFF. CDR3 DNA: TGTGCCAGTAGTATCTGGGGTGTGAACACTGAAGCTTTCTTT.

V is TRBV11-3 and J is TRBJ1-2, with unresolved D. Germline CDR1 reads SGHNT; CDR2 reads YENEEA. The CDR3 has 16 amino acids. V shed 2 bases and J shed 4 bases, with 17 bases lying between them. CDR3 coding DNA: TGTGCCAGCAGCTTATCTTCTTGGCAGACCCTCTATGGCTACACCTTC. It translates to CASSLSSWQTLYGYTF.

At least ten counts were recorded for this clonotype. The chain has TRBV7-2 and TRBJ1-2; the match to TRBD1 covers 7 bases. The ends lost 1 base at V and 5 bases at J; junction bases unmatched: 10. CDR1 is SGHTA and CDR2 is FQGNSA in the germline V gene. The CDR3 length is 16 residues. CDR3 DNA: TGTGCCAGCAGCTTAGGGGCGGGACAGATTTATTATGGCTACACCTTC. This gives the protein CASSLGAGQIYYGYTF. Looking up the rest from reference TRBV7-2 and TRBJ1-2 gives the full variable domain: GAGVSQSPSNKVTEKGKDVELRCDPISGHTALYWYRQSLGQGLEFLIYFQGNSAPDKSGLPSDRFSAERTGGSVSTLTIQRTQQEDSAVYLCASSLGAGQIYYGYTFGSGTRLTVV.

The rearrangement links TRBV15 to TRBJ1-4; tentative D call: TRBD1 (5 bases). Germline CDR1 LNHNV, CDR2 YYDKDF (reference sequence). The CDR3 loop spans 14 amino acids. V lost 5 bases, J lost 1 base, and 8 bases lay in between. The CDR3 DNA follows: TGTGCCACCAGCCAGGGCGTAACTAATGAAAAACTGTTTTTT. It encodes CATSQGVTNEKLFF.

This clonotype was picked up many times. The chain uses TRBV7-2 and TRBJ2-3; 8 bases line up with TRBD2. Germline V gene data show CDR1 as SGHTA and CDR2 as FQGNSA. With 4 bases clipped from V and 0 bases from J, the junction kept 6 bases outside the gene matches. CDR3 length equals 16 residues. CDR3: CASSSPSGPSTDTQYF. The CDR3 DNA follows: TGTGCCAGCAGCTCCCCTAGCGGGCCGAGCACAGATACGCAGTATTTT.

This sequence joins TRBV4-1 and TRBJ2-2; 8 bases agree with TRBD1. CDR3 size: 18 residues. The germline CDR1 and CDR2 sequences are MGHRA and YSYEKL. The V gene end was trimmed by 4 bases and the J gene end by 1 base; junction bases not matched to a gene: 11. The DNA for the CDR3 is TGCGCCAGCAGCCCAATACCGGTAGGACAGGGGAACACCGGGGAGCTGTTTTTT. Protein: CASSPIPVGQGNTGELFF.

The sample holds a few counts of this clonotype. V is TRBV4-1 and J is TRBJ2-1; 7 bases are a match to TRBD2. V dropped 1 base and J dropped 2; count of bases not matched to a gene: 8. CDR1 MGHRA and CDR2 YSYEKL come from the germline V gene. The length of the CDR3 is 17 residues. As DNA, the CDR3 is TGCGCCAGCAGCCAAGTGGGGCGGGAGCCCCCCTACAATGAGCAGTTCTTC. It encodes CASSQVGREPPYNEQFF.

In its sample, this clonotype was seen a few times. The chain uses TRBV6-2 or TRBV6-3 and TRBJ2-1, with 8 bases that match TRBD2. Per the germline V gene, CDR1 is MNHEY and CDR2 is SVGEGT. The CDR3 is 15 residues long. Trimming at V came to 0 bases and at J to 2 bases, leaving 0 bases not matched to a gene. The CDR3 loop is CASSYSGLAYNEQFF. DNA for the CDR3: TGTGCCAGCAGTTACTCGGGACTAGCCTACAATGAGCAGTTCTTC.

The chain uses TRBV20-1 and TRBJ2-5; tentative D call: TRBD2 (6 bases). This CDR3 contains 15 residues. Germline CDR1 and CDR2: DFQATT and SNEGSKA (reference sequence). Trimming removed 6 bases from V and 5 bases from J, with 22 bases in between. The DNA of the CDR3 is TGCAGTGCCTCCTCTGGCTCGGGAGTCTGGGAGACCCAGTACTTC. It codes for CSASSGSGVWETQYF.

Only one count was recorded for this clonotype. The V gene is TRBV7-2, the J gene TRBJ1-1; weak D call: TRBD1 (5 bases). Germline CDR1 and CDR2: SGHTA and FQGNSA. The CDR3 spans 15 residues. Trimming removed 6 bases from V and 3 bases from J, with 17 bases in between. As DNA, the CDR3 is TGTGCCAGCAGGAAAACCAGGGCCCCGGACACTGAAGCTTTCTTT. This translates into CASRKTRAPDTEAFF.

This clonotype came up a few times. This chain links TRBV9 with TRBJ2-3, with D unresolved. V gave up 0 bases and J gave up 2 bases, with 10 bases separating them. The CDR3 runs 15 residues. Germline CDR1 SGDLS, CDR2 YYNGEE. The CDR3 region has the DNA TGTGCCAGCAGCGTAGTTGGGGATACCACAGATACGCAGTATTTT. Translation gives CASSVVGDTTDTQYF.

The genes are TRBV29-1 and TRBJ2-7; TRBD2 aligns across 12 bases. CDR1 and CDR2 from the germline V gene are SQVTM and ANQGSEA. The J segment lost 3 bases and the V segment lost 2 bases, leaving 5 bases of the junction unmatched. This CDR3 has 15 residues. DNA for the CDR3: TGCAGCGTTGAATATGGGACTAGCGGGCTCTACGAGCAGTACTTC. Translation gives CSVEYGTSGLYEQYF.

This chain links TRBV9 with TRBJ2-1; maybe TRBD1 (5 bases). V was clipped by 4 bases and J by 4 bases, with 12 bases between them. Germline assignment: CDR1 SGDLS and CDR2 YYNGEE. There are 14 residues in the CDR3. The CDR3 region is CASSPTRAYNEQFF. The CDR3 DNA follows: TGTGCCAGCAGCCCTACCAGGGCTTACAATGAGCAGTTCTTC.

The sample holds many counts of this clonotype. The genes are TRBV7-2 and TRBJ1-1; D ambiguous. Germline V CDR1 and CDR2: SGHTA, FQGNSA. The CDR3 has 13 residues. The V end lost 3 bases, the J end lost 6 bases, and 11 bases lay between the germline ends. Here the CDR3 DNA reads TGTGCCAGCAGCTTCCTTGGGCAGGCTGAAGCTTTCTTT. Translated: CASSFLGQAEAFF.

The V gene is TRBV12-3 or TRBV12-4, the J gene TRBJ2-5; 11 positions match TRBD2. The trim removed 5 bases at V and 12 bases at J, leaving 11 bases unmatched. The CDR3 has 14 residues. The CDR3 DNA is TGTGCCAGCAGTCCGGAGGGACTAGCGGCAAAGGAGTACTTC. It is translated as CASSPEGLAAKEYF.

This chain joins TRBV11-2 and TRBJ2-1; 7 bases align to TRBD2. Per the germline V gene, CDR1 is SGHAT and CDR2 is FQNNGV. The CDR3 sequence is 17 residues long. The ends lost 5 bases at V and 2 bases at J; junction bases unmatched: 12. The chain's CDR3 is CASSPVRGTRAYNEQFF. CDR3 nucleotides: TGTGCCAGCAGCCCCGTGCGGGGGACTCGGGCCTACAATGAGCAGTTCTTC.

V usage is TRBV6-1 and J usage is TRBJ1-2; D gene ambiguous. The germline V and J ends were trimmed by 6 bases and 3 bases, with 17 bases remaining between them. The CDR3 has 15 amino acids. Per germline, CDR1 MNHNS and CDR2 SASEGT. The CDR3 region is CASRAGYDTYYGYTF. In nucleotides, the CDR3 is TGTGCCAGCAGGGCTGGATACGACACTTACTATGGCTACACCTTC.

In this sample, this clonotype turned up a few times. CDR3 sequence: CASSYSGEVWGPGYEQYF. The CDR3 nucleotides are TGTGCCAGCAGTTACTCGGGAGAGGTTTGGGGACCCGGCTACGAGCAGTACTTC. The J gene is TRBJ2-7, the V gene TRBV6-6; perhaps D is TRBD1 or TRBD2 (5 bases each). Between the trimmed V and J ends, which lost 0 bases and 3 bases, there was a span of 21 bases. This CDR3 has 18 amino acids. From germline, CDR1 is MNHNY and CDR2 SVGAGI (reference sequence).

V and J are TRBV7-2 and TRBJ1-1; D is unclear. Per germline, CDR1 SGHTA and CDR2 FQGNSA. With 4 bases removed from V and 8 bases from J, the gap between germline ends came to 8 bases. The CDR3 length is 11 residues. This CDR3 is CASSSQVEAFF. CDR3 DNA sequence: TGTGCCAGCAGCTCCCAGGTGGAAGCTTTCTTT. Combining the CDR3 with reference TRBV7-2 and TRBJ1-1 gives the whole variable domain GAGVSQSPSNKVTEKGKDVELRCDPISGHTALYWYRQSLGQGLEFLIYFQGNSAPDKSGLPSDRFSAERTGGSVSTLTIQRTQQEDSAVYLCASSSQVEAFFGQGTRLTVV.

This clonotype came up a few times. The chain couples TRBV27 to TRBJ1-2; a possible D gene is TRBD1 (5 bases). From germline, CDR1 is MNHEY and CDR2 SMNVEV (reference sequence). V lost 7 bases and J lost 7, with 16 bases in between. The CDR3 runs to 13 residues. CDR3 region: CASKSRTSGGYTF. The CDR3 DNA follows: TGTGCCAGCAAGTCCCGGACATCGGGTGGCTACACCTTC.

The gene calls are TRBV9 and TRBJ2-5, with TRBD2 matching over 9 bases. J gave up 3 bases and V 0 bases, and 6 bases lay outside the gene matches. The CDR3 consists of 16 residues. Looked up from germline, CDR1 is SGDLS and CDR2 is YYNGEE. Here the CDR3 reads CASSVASAGGKETQYF. The CDR3 nucleotides are TGTGCCAGCAGCGTAGCTTCAGCGGGAGGAAAAGAGACCCAGTACTTC.

J is TRBJ1-5 and V is TRBV29-1, with D tentatively TRBD1 (5 bases). The CDR3 length is 15 residues. Per germline, CDR1 SQVTM and CDR2 ANQGSEA. The V end was cut by 6 bases, the J end by 3 bases, with 18 bases between. The CDR3 DNA follows: TGCAGCGTCTCCACCGGGACGGGACTCAATCAGCCCCAGCATTTT. It encodes CSVSTGTGLNQPQHF.